Shown below are 13 T cell receptor beta chains from a single sample sequenced in a study of cytomegalovirus exposure and HLA in healthy donors (dated by TCRdb to the late 2010s). Library preparation employed the immunoSEQ multiplex PCR assay. The table was pulled from immuneACCESS by TCRdb, which kept in-frame rearrangements only. Such tables lose some clones; where checked, under half of the loss comes from unresolved V genes, and the rest has no known cause. This sample lists about 240,000 clones; approximately 84% were detected once. The leading ten clones occupy roughly 1.2% of the sample. The sequenced sample consisted of PBMCs. These receptor sequences come from a woman in her 30s in good health and CMV-seropositive.

The J gene is TRBJ2-5, the V gene TRBV27; tentative D call: TRBD2 (6 bases). Per the germline V gene, CDR1 is MNHEY and CDR2 is SMNVEV (reference sequence). Trimming left V 4 bases short and J 5 bases short, with 11 bases between. The CDR3 covers 13 residues. CDR3 in amino acids: CASSWGVGETQYF. The CDR3 DNA sequence: TGTGCCAGCAGTTGGGGGGTAGGGGAGACCCAGTACTTC.

The J gene is TRBJ2-3, the V gene TRBV5-1; D is ambiguous. Trimming cost V 0 bases and J 7 bases, with 24 bases left between them. CDR3 length equals 18 residues. Germline V gene sequence: CDR1 SGHRS, CDR2 YFSETQ. The CDR3, as DNA: TGCGCCAGCAGCTTGGGGTATCGACTCCTGCTGAACTCTAATACGCAGTATTTT. Protein: CASSLGYRLLLNSNTQYF.

This rearrangement joins TRBV19 to TRBJ1-4; 7 bases line up with TRBD1. In germline, CDR1 is LNHDA, CDR2 SQIVND (reference sequence). This CDR3 contains 15 residues. J gave up 7 bases and V 4 bases, and 9 bases lay outside the gene matches. The CDR3 is CASSRQGFGGEKLFF. CDR3 bases: TGTGCCAGTAGTAGACAGGGATTCGGCGGTGAAAAACTGTTTTTT.

V is TRBV5-1 and J is TRBJ2-7; 7 positions match TRBD1. V lost 4 bases and J lost 0; bases outside the gene matches: 13. This CDR3 is 17 amino acids long. Germline CDR1 reads SGHRS; CDR2 reads YFSETQ. The CDR3 loop is CASSPKPTGTVSYEQYF. CDR3 coding DNA: TGCGCCAGCAGCCCCAAACCTACCGGGACAGTCTCCTACGAGCAGTACTTC.

This clone was seen only a few times. The J gene is TRBJ2-7, the V gene TRBV4-1; tentatively, D is TRBD2 (5 bases). CDR1 is MGHRA, CDR2 YSYEKL, per germline. V was trimmed by 4 bases and J by 5 bases, leaving 18 bases between them. This CDR3 has 15 residues. The CDR3 DNA reads as TGCGCCAGCAGCCCCGAGCGGCTCGCTTACGACGAGCAGTACTTC. It yields the protein CASSPERLAYDEQYF.

A single count supports this clone. V usage is TRBV5-6 and J usage is TRBJ2-3; 9 bases map to TRBD2. Germline assignment: CDR1 SGHDT and CDR2 YYEEEE. The CDR3 covers 17 residues. The trim removed 4 bases at V and 0 bases at J, leaving 9 bases unmatched. The CDR3: CASSGYRREGSTDTQYF. Written as DNA, the CDR3 is TGTGCCAGCAGCGGGTACCGGCGGGAGGGGAGCACAGATACGCAGTATTTT.

V and J are TRBV10-3 and TRBJ1-3; 9 bases map to TRBD1. The CDR3 is made up of 14 amino acids. Unmatched junction bases numbered 4, after V lost 2 bases and J lost 8 bases. The V gene's germline CDR1 is ENHRY and CDR2 SYGVKD. The CDR3 here is CAISEGQGIYTIYF. CDR3 nucleotides: TGTGCCATCAGTGAGGGACAGGGGATTTACACCATATATTTT.

V and J are TRBV29-1 and TRBJ2-1, with 9 bases identical to TRBD2. CDR3 length: 16 amino acids. Looked up from germline, CDR1 is SQVTM and CDR2 is ANQGSEA. With 4 bases clipped from V and 8 bases from J, the junction kept 15 bases outside the gene matches. CDR3 DNA: TGCAGCGTTGGCCTCGGTTTTGTAGCGGGAGTTGATGAGCAGTTCTTC. It translates to CSVGLGFVAGVDEQFF.

This clone was detected once. The gene calls are TRBV18 and TRBJ2-7; 7 bases map to TRBD1. Germline CDR1 reads KGHSH; CDR2 reads LQKENI. The CDR3 is made up of 14 amino acids. V was pared by 3 bases and J by 2 bases, with 4 bases of the junction left unmatched. CDR3: CASSPRDSPYEQYF. In DNA form, the CDR3 reads TGTGCCAGCTCACCTAGGGACAGCCCCTACGAGCAGTACTTC.

The rearrangement joins TRBV4-1 to TRBJ2-5; possibly TRBD2 for D (5 bases). Between the trimmed V and J ends, which lost 0 bases and 5 bases, there was a span of 10 bases. This CDR3 region has 14 residues. Germline V CDR1 and CDR2: MGHRA, YSYEKL. CDR3 amino acids: CASSQDHASETQYF. The CDR3 DNA follows: TGCGCCAGCAGCCAAGATCACGCTAGCGAGACCCAGTACTTC.

This rearrangement joins TRBV14 to TRBJ1-1; no clear D. CDR3 length: 11 amino acids. V lost 4 bases and J 5 bases, leaving 5 bases between the germline ends. Germline CDR1 is SGHDN and CDR2 is FVKESK. The DNA of the CDR3 is TGTGCCAGCAGCCCAGGAACTGAAGCTTTCTTT. Translation gives CASSPGTEAFF.

This chain links TRBV29-1 with TRBJ2-2, with a possible D match to TRBD2 (5 bases). CDR1 and CDR2 from the germline V gene are SQVTM and ANQGSEA. Trimming took off 3 bases at V and 0 bases at J, with 17 bases between the two ends. The CDR3 length is 17 residues. CDR3: CSVDLPRGGPNTGELFF. CDR3 bases: TGCAGCGTTGATCTTCCCCGTGGAGGACCGAACACCGGGGAGCTGTTTTTT.

The chain recombines TRBV6-5 with TRBJ2-1, with D possibly being TRBD2 (5 bases). The V and J ends lost 0 bases and 8 bases respectively, with 14 bases between them. The CDR3 runs to 15 residues. Germline loops: CDR1 MNHEY, CDR2 SVGAGI. The CDR3 DNA reads as TGTGCCAGCAGTTACTCACGGGGTATGGGCGATGAGCAGTTCTTC. This encodes CASSYSRGMGDEQFF.